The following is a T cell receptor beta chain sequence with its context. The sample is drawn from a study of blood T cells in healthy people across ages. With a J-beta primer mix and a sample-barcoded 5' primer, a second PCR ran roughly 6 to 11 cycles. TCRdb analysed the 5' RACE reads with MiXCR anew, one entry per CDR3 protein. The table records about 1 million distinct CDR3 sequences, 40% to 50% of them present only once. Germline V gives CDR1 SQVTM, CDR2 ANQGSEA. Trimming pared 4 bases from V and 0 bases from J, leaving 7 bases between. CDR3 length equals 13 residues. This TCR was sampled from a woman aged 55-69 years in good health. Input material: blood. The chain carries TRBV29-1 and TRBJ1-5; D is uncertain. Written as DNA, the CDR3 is TGCAGCGTTGTAGACGATAGCAATCAGCCCCAGCATTTT. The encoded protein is CSVVDDSNQPQHF.